The rows below give T cell receptor beta chains drawn from one sample of a study of blood T cell repertoires in COVID-19. TCRdb's copy holds only in-frame clones and misses some; the assay was immunoSEQ multiplex PCR. The data show fewer than 110,000 clones, roughly 86% seen once. Sequencing was carried out using peripheral blood. These receptors were taken from a woman in her thirties with acute or convalescent COVID-19. CDR3s leave out the opening cysteine and the closing phenylalanine or tryptophan. Each record gives: J gene, V gene, CDR3 protein.

j_gene: TRBJ1-2
v_gene: TRBV18
CDR3aa: ASSSEGRNGYT

j_gene: TRBJ1-1
v_gene: TRBV19
CDR3aa: ASSISRDRGLPGTEAF

j_gene: TRBJ2-4
v_gene: TRBV5-1
CDR3aa: ASSLGLRNIQY

j_gene: TRBJ1-2
v_gene: TRBV2
CDR3aa: ASMGQGSSTNIGGYT

j_gene: TRBJ1-2
v_gene: TRBV28
CDR3aa: ASSSGSNYGYT

j_gene: TRBJ1-5
v_gene: TRBV2
CDR3aa: ASSEGPDSNQPQH

j_gene: TRBJ2-7
v_gene: TRBV5-1
CDR3aa: ASSLGASGDSYEQY

j_gene: TRBJ1-1
v_gene: TRBV27
CDR3aa: ASILLGTGGSRAF

j_gene: TRBJ1-1
v_gene: TRBV5-1
CDR3aa: ASSPFSTGNTEAF

j_gene: TRBJ2-2
v_gene: TRBV5-6
CDR3aa: ASSLDAGTGELF

j_gene: TRBJ1-5
v_gene: TRBV28
CDR3aa: ASSFNRGLSNQPQH

j_gene: TRBJ2-7
v_gene: TRBV28
CDR3aa: ASSPGTGGVEQY

j_gene: TRBJ1-1
v_gene: TRBV11-3
CDR3aa: ASSLEQNTEAF

j_gene: TRBJ1-3
v_gene: TRBV18
CDR3aa: ASSPDNFSGNTIY

j_gene: TRBJ2-2
v_gene: TRBV13
CDR3aa: ASSPRTGRGTGELF

j_gene: TRBJ1-4
v_gene: TRBV5-1
CDR3aa: ASSLLGSANEKLF

j_gene: TRBJ2-3
v_gene: TRBV6-6
CDR3aa: ASRRDRGLATQY

j_gene: TRBJ1-5
v_gene: TRBV27
CDR3aa: ASSRWENQPQH

j_gene: TRBJ1-6
v_gene: TRBV24-1
CDR3aa: AAAVGGMAPLH

j_gene: TRBJ2-3
v_gene: TRBV18
CDR3aa: ASSPGLAGGDTQY

j_gene: TRBJ1-4
v_gene: TRBV15
CDR3aa: ATSRDWEVANEKLF

j_gene: TRBJ1-1
v_gene: TRBV24-1
CDR3aa: ATSDLPGAAQGLNTEAF

j_gene: TRBJ2-7
v_gene: TRBV28
CDR3aa: ASSPRQGRTSGGTYEQY

j_gene: TRBJ1-2
v_gene: TRBV28
CDR3aa: ASSLEQGTYGYT

j_gene: TRBJ1-2
v_gene: TRBV6-5
CDR3aa: ASSSSRGGGYT

j_gene: TRBJ2-7
v_gene: TRBV15
CDR3aa: ATSREMDGTYEQY

j_gene: TRBJ2-5
v_gene: TRBV3-1/TRBV3-2
CDR3aa: ASSQPVGTGVETQY

j_gene: TRBJ1-6
v_gene: TRBV5-1
CDR3aa: ASSLSDRGSPLH